The present T cell receptor beta chain was sequenced within a study of blood T cell repertoires in COVID-19. About the research overall: COVID-19 samples from acute and convalescent phases originated in the United States, Italy and Spain. Sample material is recorded as cDNA or gDNA derived from T cells, B-cell-depleted T cells, or PBMCs.

In the source study's methods: Quantification of nucleated cells was approximated via reference gene primer amplification. Sequenced by immunoSEQ multiplex PCR; TCRdb stores in-frame clones only, minus some. D and trimming were read from the DNA, whereas the V and J calls and clone size are those reported in that table. The table records tens of thousands of clones, 85% to 90% of them present only once. The germline CDR1 and CDR2 sequences are LNHDA and SQIVND (reference sequence). The V gene end was trimmed by 8 bases and the J gene end by 5 bases; junction bases not matched to a gene: 7. The CDR3 is 13 residues long.

V is TRBV19 and J is TRBJ2-5; TRBD2 matches at 8 bases. This receptor was obtained from a human donor in a cohort sampled during active COVID-19. Sequencing used peripheral blood. This CDR3 is CASQSGSGETQYF. The CDR3 bases are TGTGCCAGTCAAAGCGGGAGTGGGGAGACCCAGTACTTC.